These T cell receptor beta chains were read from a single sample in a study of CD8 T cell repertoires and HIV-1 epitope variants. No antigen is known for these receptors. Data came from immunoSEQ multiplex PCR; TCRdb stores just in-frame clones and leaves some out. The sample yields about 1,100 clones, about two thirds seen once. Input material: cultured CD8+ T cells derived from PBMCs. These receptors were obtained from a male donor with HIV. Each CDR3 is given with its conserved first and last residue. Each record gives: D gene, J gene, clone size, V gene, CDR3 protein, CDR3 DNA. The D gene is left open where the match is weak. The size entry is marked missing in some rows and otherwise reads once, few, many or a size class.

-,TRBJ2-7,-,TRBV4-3,CASSQQNTGSYEQYF,TGCGCCAGCAGCCAACAGAACACTGGCTCCTACGAGCAGTACTTC
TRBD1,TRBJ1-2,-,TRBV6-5,CASSLTGGYGYTF,TGTGCCAGCAGTCTTACAGGGGGCTATGGCTACACCTTC
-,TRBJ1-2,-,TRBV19,CASSIDHRSGYTF,TGTGCCAGTAGTATAGATCATCGGAGTGGCTACACCTTC
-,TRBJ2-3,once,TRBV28,CASSPVVSTDTQYF,TGTGCCAGCAGTCCGGTAGTAAGCACAGATACGCAGTATTTT
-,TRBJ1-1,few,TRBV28,CASSFRRTGGFF,TGTGCCAGCAGTTTTCGGAGGACGGGGGGCTTCTTT
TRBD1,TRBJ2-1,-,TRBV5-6,CASSKQGAAPYEQFF,TGTGCCAGCAGCAAGCAGGGGGCAGCCCCGTATGAGCAGTTCTTC
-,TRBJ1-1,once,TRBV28,CASSLGTEAFF,TGTGCCAGCAGTTTGGGCACTGAAGCTTTCTTT
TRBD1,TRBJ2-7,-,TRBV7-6,CASSLATGGEEQYF,TGTGCCAGCAGCTTAGCGACAGGGGGGGAAGAGCAGTACTTC
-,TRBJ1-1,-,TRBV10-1,CASNSKRATEAFF,TGCGCCAGCAATTCTAAACGGGCCACTGAAGCTTTCTTT
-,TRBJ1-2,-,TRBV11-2,CASSLGSAGQGYTF,TGTGCCAGCAGCTTAGGATCGGCAGGGCAAGGCTACACCTTC
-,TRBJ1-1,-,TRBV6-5,CASSYSTGYTEAFF,TGTGCCAGCAGTTACTCGACGGGGTACACTGAAGCTTTCTTT
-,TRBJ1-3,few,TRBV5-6,CASSPEPSGNTIYF,TGTGCCAGCAGCCCTGAACCCTCTGGAAACACCATATATTTT
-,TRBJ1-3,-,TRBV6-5,CASRQTGDSGNTIYF,TGTGCCAGCAGACAGACCGGGGACTCTGGAAACACCATATATTTT
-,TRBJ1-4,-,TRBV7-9,CASSLGGFEKLFF,TGTGCCAGCAGCTTAGGCGGGTTTGAAAAACTGTTTTTT
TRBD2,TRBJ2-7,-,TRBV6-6,CASRGLAGEGEQYF,TGTGCCAGCAGGGGACTAGCGGGAGAGGGGGAGCAGTACTTC
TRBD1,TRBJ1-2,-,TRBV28,CASSRQGDYYGYTF,TGTGCCAGCAGCCGACAGGGGGACTACTATGGCTACACCTTC
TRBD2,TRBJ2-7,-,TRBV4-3,CASSLGLAGAYEQYF,TGCGCCAGCAGCCTGGGACTAGCGGGGGCCTACGAGCAGTACTTC
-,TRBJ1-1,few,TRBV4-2,CASSQGEPTEAFF,TGTGCCAGCAGTCAAGGGGAACCCACTGAAGCTTTCTTT
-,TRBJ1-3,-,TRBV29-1,CSVVLPSGNTIYF,TGCAGCGTTGTACTTCCCTCTGGAAACACCATATATTTT
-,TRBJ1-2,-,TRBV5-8,CASNSGTANYGYTF,TGTGCCAGCAACTCTGGGACGGCGAACTATGGCTACACCTTC
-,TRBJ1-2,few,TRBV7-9,CASSPTGSYGYTF,TGTGCCAGCAGCCCGACAGGTAGCTATGGCTACACCTTC
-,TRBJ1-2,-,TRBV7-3,CASSDGGGDQGRGYTF,TGTGCCAGCAGCGATGGGGGAGGGGATCAGGGTAGAGGCTACACCTTC
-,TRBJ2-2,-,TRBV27,CASSSDSPNTGELFF,TGTGCCAGCAGTTCCGACAGCCCCAACACCGGGGAGCTGTTTTTT
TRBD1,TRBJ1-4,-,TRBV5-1,CASSSGTGPEKLFF,TGCGCCAGCAGCTCCGGGACAGGGCCTGAAAAACTGTTTTTT
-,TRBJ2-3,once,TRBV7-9,CASSPGLLGTDTQYF,TGTGCCAGCAGCCCGGGACTGCTGGGCACAGATACGCAGTATTTT
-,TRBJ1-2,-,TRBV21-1,CASSHQPGYF,TGTGCCAGCAGCCACCAGCCGGGTTACTTC
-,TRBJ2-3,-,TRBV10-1,CASSESGGPGDTQYF,TGCGCCAGCAGTGAGTCGGGGGGGCCGGGAGATACGCAGTATTTT
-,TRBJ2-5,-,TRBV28,CASSSHYQETQYF,TGTGCCAGCAGTTCCCACTACCAAGAGACCCAGTACTTC
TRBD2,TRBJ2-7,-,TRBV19,CASSIDLTSGVYEQYF,TGTGCCAGTAGTATCGACTTAACTAGCGGGGTATACGAGCAGTACTTC
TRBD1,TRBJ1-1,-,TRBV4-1,CASSRLQGEEAFF,TGCGCCAGCAGCCGTTTACAGGGGGAGGAAGCTTTCTTT
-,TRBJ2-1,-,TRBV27,CASSSGPYNEQFF,TGTGCCAGCAGTTCGGGACCTTACAATGAGCAGTTCTTC
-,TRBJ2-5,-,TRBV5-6,CASSLVSGEYWVETQYF,TGTGCCAGCAGCTTGGTCTCTGGGGAGTATTGGGTAGAGACCCAGTACTTC
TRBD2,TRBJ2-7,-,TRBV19,CASSFASGSYEQYF,TGTGCCAGTAGTTTTGCGAGCGGGAGTTACGAGCAGTACTTC
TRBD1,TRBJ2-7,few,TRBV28,CASSSSDRVGEQYF,TGTGCCAGCAGTTCATCGGACAGGGTCGGCGAGCAGTACTTC
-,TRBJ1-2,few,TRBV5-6,CASSAGTYGYTF,TGTGCCAGCAGCGCGGGTACTTATGGCTACACCTTC